The T cell receptor (beta chain) described here comes from a study of T cell changes during pregnancy in multiple sclerosis. TCRdb's copy holds only in-frame clones and misses some; the assay was immunoSEQ multiplex PCR. The sample includes 45,000 to 60,000 clones, about 90% of them seen just once. This CDR3 comprises 13 residues. Germline V gives CDR1 SGHNT, CDR2 YYREEE (reference sequence). The germline V and J ends were trimmed by 0 bases and 3 bases, with 7 bases remaining between them. The sequence derives from a female donor in good health, enrolled as a control in a pregnancy study. The specimen comprised peripheral blood, sampled after pregnancy. The chain links TRBV5-4 to TRBJ2-7; D remains ambiguous. The CDR3 DNA follows: TGTGCCAGCAGCTTGGGCGGCCGCTACGAGCAGTACTTC. This gives the protein CASSLGGRYEQYF.